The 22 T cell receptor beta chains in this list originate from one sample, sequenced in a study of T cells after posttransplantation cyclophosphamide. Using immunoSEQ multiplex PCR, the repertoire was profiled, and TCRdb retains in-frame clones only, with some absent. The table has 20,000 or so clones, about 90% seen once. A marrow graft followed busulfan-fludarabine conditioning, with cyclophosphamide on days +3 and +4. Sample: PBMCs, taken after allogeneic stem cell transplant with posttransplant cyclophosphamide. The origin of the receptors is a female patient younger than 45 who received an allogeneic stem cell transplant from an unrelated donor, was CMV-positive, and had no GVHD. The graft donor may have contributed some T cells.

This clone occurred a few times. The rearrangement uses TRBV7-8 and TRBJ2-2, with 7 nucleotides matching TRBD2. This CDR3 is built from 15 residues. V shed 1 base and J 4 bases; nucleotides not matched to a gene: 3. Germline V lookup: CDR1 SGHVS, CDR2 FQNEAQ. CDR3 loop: CASSLGRGTTGELFF. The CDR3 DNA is TGTGCCAGCAGCTTAGGGCGGGGGACCACCGGGGAGCTGTTTTTT.

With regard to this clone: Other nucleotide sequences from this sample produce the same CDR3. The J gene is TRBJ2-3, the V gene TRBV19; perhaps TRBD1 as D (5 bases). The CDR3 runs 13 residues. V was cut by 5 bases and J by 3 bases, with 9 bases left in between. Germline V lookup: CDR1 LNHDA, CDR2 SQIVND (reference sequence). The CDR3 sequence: CASSPGSTDTQYF. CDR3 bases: TGTGCCAGTAGTCCAGGGTCGACAGATACGCAGTATTTT.

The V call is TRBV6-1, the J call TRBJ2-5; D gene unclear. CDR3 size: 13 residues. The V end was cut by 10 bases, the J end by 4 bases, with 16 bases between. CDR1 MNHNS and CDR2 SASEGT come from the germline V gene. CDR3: CATKTQAIETQYF. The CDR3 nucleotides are TGTGCCACCAAGACGCAAGCGATAGAGACCCAGTACTTC.

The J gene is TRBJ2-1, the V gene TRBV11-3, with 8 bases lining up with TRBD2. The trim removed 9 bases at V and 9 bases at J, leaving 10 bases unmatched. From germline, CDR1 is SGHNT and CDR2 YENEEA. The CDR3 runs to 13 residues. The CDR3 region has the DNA TGTGCCAGTCAGATGCGGGGGGCGGCTGAGCAGTTCTTC. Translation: CASQMRGAAEQFF. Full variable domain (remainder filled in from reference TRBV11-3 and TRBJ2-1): EAGVVQSPRYKIIEKKQPVAFWCNPISGHNTLYWYLQNLGQGPELLIRYENEEAVDDSQLPKDRFSAERLKGVDSTLKIQPAELGDSAVYLCASQMRGAAEQFFGPGTRLTVL.

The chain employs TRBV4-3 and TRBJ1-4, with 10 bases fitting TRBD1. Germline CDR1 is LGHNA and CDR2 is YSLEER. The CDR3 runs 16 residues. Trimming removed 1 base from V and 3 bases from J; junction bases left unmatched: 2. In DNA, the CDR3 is TGCGCCAGCAGCCAAGGAGGGACAGGGGCTAATGAAAAACTGTTTTTT. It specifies CASSQGGTGANEKLFF.

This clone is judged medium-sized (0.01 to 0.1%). In DNA, the CDR3 is TGTGCCAGCAGCTTGGCTGGTAGCTACGAGCAGTACTTC. This sequence encodes CASSLAGSYEQYF. The J gene is TRBJ2-7, the V gene TRBV5-4; D is uncertain. The length of the CDR3 is 13 residues. V lost 0 bases and J 3 bases, leaving 7 bases between the germline ends. The germline V gene encodes CDR1 SGHNT and CDR2 YYREEE (reference sequence).

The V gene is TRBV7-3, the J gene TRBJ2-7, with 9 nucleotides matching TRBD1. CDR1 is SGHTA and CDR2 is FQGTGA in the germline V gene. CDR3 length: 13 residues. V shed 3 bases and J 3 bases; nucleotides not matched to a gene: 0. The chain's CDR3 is CASSLDRGYEQYF. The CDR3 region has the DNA TGTGCCAGCAGCTTGGACAGGGGCTACGAGCAGTACTTC.

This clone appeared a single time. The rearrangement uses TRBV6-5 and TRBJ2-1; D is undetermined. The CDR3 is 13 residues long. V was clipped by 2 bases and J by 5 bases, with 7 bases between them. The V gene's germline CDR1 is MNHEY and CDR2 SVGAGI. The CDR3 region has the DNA TGTGCCAGCAGTTACCAGGAACACAATGAGCAGTTCTTC. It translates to CASSYQEHNEQFF.

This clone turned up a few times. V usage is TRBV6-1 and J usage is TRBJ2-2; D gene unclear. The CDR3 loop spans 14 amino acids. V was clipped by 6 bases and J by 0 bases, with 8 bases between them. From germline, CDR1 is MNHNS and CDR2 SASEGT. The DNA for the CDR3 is TGTGCCAGCAGCGAGAACCCGAACACCGGGGAGCTGTTTTTT. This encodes CASSENPNTGELFF.

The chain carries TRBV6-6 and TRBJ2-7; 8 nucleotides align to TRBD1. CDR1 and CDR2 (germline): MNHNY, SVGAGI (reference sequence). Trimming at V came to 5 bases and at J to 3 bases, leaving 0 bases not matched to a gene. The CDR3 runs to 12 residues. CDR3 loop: CASSGQGYEQYF. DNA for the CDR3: TGTGCCAGCAGTGGACAGGGCTACGAGCAGTACTTC.

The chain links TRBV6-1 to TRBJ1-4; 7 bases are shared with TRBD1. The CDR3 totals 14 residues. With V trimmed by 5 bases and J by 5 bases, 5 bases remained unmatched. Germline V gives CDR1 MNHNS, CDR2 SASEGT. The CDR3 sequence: CASSSGTVNEKLFF. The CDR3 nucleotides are TGTGCCAGCAGTTCCGGGACAGTAAATGAAAAACTGTTTTTT.

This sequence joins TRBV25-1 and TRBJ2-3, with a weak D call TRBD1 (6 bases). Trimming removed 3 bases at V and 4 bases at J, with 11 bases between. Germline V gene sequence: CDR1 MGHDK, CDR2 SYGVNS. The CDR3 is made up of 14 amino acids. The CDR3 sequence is CASSDRKGADTQYF. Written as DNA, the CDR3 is TGTGCCAGCAGTGACCGGAAGGGGGCAGATACGCAGTATTTT.

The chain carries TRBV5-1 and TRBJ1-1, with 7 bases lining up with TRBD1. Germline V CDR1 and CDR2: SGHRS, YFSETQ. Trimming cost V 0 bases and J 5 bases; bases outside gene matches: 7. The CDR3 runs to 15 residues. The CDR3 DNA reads TGCGCCAGCAGCTTGGGACAGGGCCGTTGGACTGAAGCTTTCTTT. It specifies CASSLGQGRWTEAFF.

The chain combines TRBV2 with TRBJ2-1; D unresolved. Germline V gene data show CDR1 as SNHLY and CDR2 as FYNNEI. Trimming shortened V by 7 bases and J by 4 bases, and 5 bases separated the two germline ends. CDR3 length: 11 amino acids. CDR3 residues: CASMQYNEQFF. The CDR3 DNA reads TGTGCCAGCATGCAGTACAATGAGCAGTTCTTC.

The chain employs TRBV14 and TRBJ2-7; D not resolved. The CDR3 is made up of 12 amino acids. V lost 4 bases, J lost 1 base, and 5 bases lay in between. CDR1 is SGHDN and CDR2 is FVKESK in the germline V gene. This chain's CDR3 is CASSRPSYEQYF. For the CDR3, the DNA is TGTGCCAGCAGCCGGCCTTCCTACGAGCAGTACTTC.

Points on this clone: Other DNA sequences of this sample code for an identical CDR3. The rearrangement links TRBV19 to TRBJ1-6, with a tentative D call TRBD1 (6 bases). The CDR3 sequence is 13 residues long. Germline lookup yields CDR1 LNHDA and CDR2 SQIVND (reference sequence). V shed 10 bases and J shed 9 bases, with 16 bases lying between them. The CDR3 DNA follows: TGTGCCACGGGGACGGGGGGCGGTTCACCCCTCCACTTT. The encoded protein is CATGTGGGSPLHF. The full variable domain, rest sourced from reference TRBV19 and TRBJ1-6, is DGGITQSPKYLFRKEGQNVTLSCEQNLNHDAMYWYRQDPGQGLRLIYYSQIVNDFQKGDIAEGYSVSREKKESFPLTVTSAQKNPTAFYLCATGTGGGSPLHFGNGTRLTVT.

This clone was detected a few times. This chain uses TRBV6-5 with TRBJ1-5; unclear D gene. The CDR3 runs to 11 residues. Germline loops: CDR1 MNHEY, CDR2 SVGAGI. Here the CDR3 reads CATGFGQPQHF. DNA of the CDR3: TGTGCTACTGGTTTTGGTCAGCCCCAGCATTTT.

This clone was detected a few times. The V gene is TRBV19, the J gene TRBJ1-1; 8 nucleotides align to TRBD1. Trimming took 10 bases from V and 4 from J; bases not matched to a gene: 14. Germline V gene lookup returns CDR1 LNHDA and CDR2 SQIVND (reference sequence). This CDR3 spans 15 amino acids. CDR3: CATGTGSGGSTEAFF. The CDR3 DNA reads TGTGCCACCGGGACAGGTTCGGGGGGAAGCACTGAAGCTTTCTTT.

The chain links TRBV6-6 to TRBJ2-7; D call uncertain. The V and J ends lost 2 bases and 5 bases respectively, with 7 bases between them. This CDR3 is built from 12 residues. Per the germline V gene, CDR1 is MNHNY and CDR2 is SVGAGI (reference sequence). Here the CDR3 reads CASSYGVDEQYF. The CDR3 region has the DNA TGTGCCAGCAGTTACGGAGTCGACGAGCAGTACTTC.

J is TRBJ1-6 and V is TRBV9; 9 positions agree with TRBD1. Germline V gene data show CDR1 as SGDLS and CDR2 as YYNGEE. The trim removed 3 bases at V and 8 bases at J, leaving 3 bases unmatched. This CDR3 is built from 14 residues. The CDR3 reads CASSATGGDSPLHF. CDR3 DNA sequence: TGTGCCAGCAGCGCCACAGGGGGCGATTCACCCCTCCACTTT.

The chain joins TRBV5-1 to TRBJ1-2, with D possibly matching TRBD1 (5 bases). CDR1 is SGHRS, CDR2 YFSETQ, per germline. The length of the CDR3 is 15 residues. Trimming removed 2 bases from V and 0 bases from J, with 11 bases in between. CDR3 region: CASSLGHIANYGYTF. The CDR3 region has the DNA TGCGCCAGCAGCTTAGGACACATCGCTAACTATGGCTACACCTTC.

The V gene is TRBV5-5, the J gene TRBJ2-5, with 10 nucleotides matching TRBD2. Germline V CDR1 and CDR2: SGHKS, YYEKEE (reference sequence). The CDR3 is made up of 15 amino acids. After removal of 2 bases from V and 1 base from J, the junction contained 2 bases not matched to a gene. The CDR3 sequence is CASSFVAGGQETQYF. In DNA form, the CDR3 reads TGTGCCAGCAGCTTTGTAGCGGGAGGCCAAGAGACCCAGTACTTC.